The 8 T cell receptor beta chains reported below all come from one sample, sequenced in a study of response to subunit inactivated influenza vaccine. TCRdb itself ran the RT-PCR reads through MiXCR, one entry per CDR3 protein. The sample has approximately 700,000 distinct CDR3 sequences, approximately 15% seen once. Source: PBMCs from blood, taken about 11 days after vaccination. Receptor source: a man aged 45-60 years who received an inactivated influenza vaccine.

This chain links TRBV6-1 with TRBJ2-5; 11 bases agree with TRBD2. The CDR3 sequence is 15 residues long. Trimming took 5 bases from V and 4 from J; bases not matched to a gene: 6. Per germline, CDR1 MNHNS and CDR2 SASEGT. CDR3 sequence reads: CASSQRLAGRETQYF. CDR3 in DNA: TGTGCCAGCAGTCAAAGACTAGCGGGGCGAGAGACCCAGTACTTC.

This chain connects TRBV7-2 to TRBJ2-3, with 7 bases matching TRBD2. Germline values: CDR1 SGHTA, CDR2 FQGNSA. CDR3 length: 17 residues. V was clipped by 1 base and J by 1 base; unmatched bases: 8. CDR3 in DNA: TGTGCCAGCAGCTTAGTGCAGGCCCTAGCGGGCACAGATACGCAGTATTTT. This sequence encodes CASSLVQALAGTDTQYF.

J is TRBJ2-7 and V is TRBV5-5; TRBD1 matches 8 bases. The CDR3 has 14 residues. Germline lookup yields CDR1 SGHKS and CDR2 YYEKEE (reference sequence). The junction had 5 bases not matched to a gene; V was cut back by 3 bases and J by 3 bases. This chain's CDR3 is CASSWTGPNYEQYF. The CDR3, as DNA: TGTGCCAGCAGCTGGACAGGGCCTAACTACGAGCAGTACTTC.

The chain employs TRBV6-1 and TRBJ2-1; 7 positions agree with TRBD1. The CDR3 sequence is 14 residues long. Losses at the gene ends were 6 bases for V and 6 bases for J; bases not matched to a gene: 8. Germline CDR1 is MNHNS and CDR2 is SASEGT. In nucleotides, the CDR3 is TGTGCCAGCAGAAGGACAGGCCTGGGCAATGAGCAGTTCTTC. It yields the protein CASRRTGLGNEQFF.

This clonotype was recorded a few times. The chain joins TRBV29-1 to TRBJ2-7; 11 bases are shared with TRBD2. Trimming removed 3 bases from V and 0 bases from J; junction bases left unmatched: 4. The germline V gene has CDR1 SQVTM and CDR2 ANQGSEA. This CDR3 region has 15 residues. The CDR3, as DNA: TGCAGCGTTGAGACTAGCGGGGTGAGCTCCTACGAGCAGTACTTC. It encodes CSVETSGVSSYEQYF.

Only a few counts were recorded for this clonotype. The chain links TRBV13 to TRBJ2-3, with D perhaps matching TRBD2 (6 bases). V was trimmed by 1 base and J by 4 bases, leaving 9 bases between them. The germline CDR1 and CDR2 sequences are PRHDT and FYEKMQ (reference sequence). There are 14 residues in the CDR3. The CDR3 sequence: CASSLAAGSDTQYF. CDR3 nucleotides: TGTGCCAGCAGCTTAGCGGCGGGATCAGATACGCAGTATTTT.

This clonotype has a count of ten or more. The genes are TRBV20-1 and TRBJ2-5; D gene uncertain. CDR3 length: 13 amino acids. Looked up from germline, CDR1 is DFQATT and CDR2 is SNEGSKA (reference sequence). V gave up 4 bases and J gave up 2 bases, with 11 bases separating them. CDR3: CSANPGRQETQYF. CDR3 sequence (DNA): TGCAGTGCTAACCCCGGACGACAAGAGACCCAGTACTTC.

This chain joins TRBV28 and TRBJ2-5; TRBD2 matches 7 bases. The J segment lost 4 bases and the V segment lost 3 bases, leaving 5 bases of the junction unmatched. Looked up from germline, CDR1 is MDHEN and CDR2 is SYDVKM. This CDR3 comprises 14 residues. CDR3 loop: CASSFRREIETQYF. Written as DNA, the CDR3 is TGTGCCAGCAGTTTTCGGCGGGAGATAGAGACCCAGTACTTC.